The clone carrying this T cell receptor (beta chain) has a count of ten or more. TCRbeta library construction was performed incorporating unique molecular identifiers. TCRdb reprocessed the PCR reads via MiXCR and lists one record per CDR3 protein. This sample yields about 980,000 distinct CDR3 sequences, of which about 29% are seen a single time; approximately 30% belongs to the top ten. The V and J ends lost 4 bases and 2 bases respectively, with 6 bases between them. The CDR3 extends over 12 amino acids. Germline V gives CDR1 PRHDT, CDR2 FYEKMQ (reference sequence). The sample belongs to a study of T-cell reconstitution after alpha-beta-depleted transplantation in children.

This TCR came from a boy younger than two who had a stem cell transplant for SCID, so the T cells may come from the graft donor. This chain links TRBV13 with TRBJ2-7; D remains unclear. Sequenced material: PBMCs, mostly from graft donor cells, taken 360 days after TCRalphabeta/CD19-depleted stem cell transplant. CDR3 nucleotides: TGTGCCAGCAGCTCCCTAACCTACGAGCAGTACTTC. It encodes CASSSLTYEQYF.